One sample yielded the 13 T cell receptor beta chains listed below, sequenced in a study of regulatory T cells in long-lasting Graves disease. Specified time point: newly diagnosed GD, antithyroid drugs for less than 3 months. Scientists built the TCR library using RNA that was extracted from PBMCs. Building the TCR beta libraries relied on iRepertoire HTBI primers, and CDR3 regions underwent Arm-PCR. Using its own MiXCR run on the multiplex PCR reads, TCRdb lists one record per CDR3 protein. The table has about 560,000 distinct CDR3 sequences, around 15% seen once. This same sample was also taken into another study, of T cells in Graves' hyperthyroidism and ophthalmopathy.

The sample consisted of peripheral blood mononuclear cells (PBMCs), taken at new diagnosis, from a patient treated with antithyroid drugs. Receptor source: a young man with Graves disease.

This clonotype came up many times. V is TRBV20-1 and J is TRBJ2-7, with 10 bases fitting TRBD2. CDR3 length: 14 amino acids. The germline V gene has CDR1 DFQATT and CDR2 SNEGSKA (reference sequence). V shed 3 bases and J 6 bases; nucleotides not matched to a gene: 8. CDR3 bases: TGCAGTGCTAGTCGGAGCGGGAGGGCAGGCGAGCAGTACTTC. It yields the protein CSASRSGRAGEQYF.

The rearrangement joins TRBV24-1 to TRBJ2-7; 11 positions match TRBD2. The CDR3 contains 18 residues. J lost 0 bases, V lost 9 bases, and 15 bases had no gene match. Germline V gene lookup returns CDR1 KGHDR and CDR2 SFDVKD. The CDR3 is CATFGTSGRSGSSYEQYF. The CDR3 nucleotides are TGTGCCACCTTCGGGACTAGCGGAAGGTCGGGAAGCTCCTACGAGCAGTACTTC.

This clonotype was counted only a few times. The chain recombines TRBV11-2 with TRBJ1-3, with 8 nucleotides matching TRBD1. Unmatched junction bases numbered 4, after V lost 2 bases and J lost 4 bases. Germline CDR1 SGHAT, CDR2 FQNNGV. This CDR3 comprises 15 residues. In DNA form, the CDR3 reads TGTGCCAGCAGCTTACAGGGGGCGGCCGGAAACACCATATATTTT. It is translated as CASSLQGAAGNTIYF.

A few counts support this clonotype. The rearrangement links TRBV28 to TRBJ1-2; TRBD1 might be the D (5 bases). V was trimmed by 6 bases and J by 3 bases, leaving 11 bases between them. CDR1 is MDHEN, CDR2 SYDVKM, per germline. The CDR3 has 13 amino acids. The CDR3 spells CASRNGGYYGYTF. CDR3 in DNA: TGTGCCAGCAGGAACGGGGGATACTATGGCTACACCTTC.

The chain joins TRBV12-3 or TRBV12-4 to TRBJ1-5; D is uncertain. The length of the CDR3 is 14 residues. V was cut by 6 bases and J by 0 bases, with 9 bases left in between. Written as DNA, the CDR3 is TGTGCCAGCAGCTTGTTGAATAGCAATCAGCCCCAGCATTTT. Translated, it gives CASSLLNSNQPQHF.

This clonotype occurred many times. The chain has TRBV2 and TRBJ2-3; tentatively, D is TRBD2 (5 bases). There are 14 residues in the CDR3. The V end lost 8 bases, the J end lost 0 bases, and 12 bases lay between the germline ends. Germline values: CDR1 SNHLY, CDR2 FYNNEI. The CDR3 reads CASGGRASTDTQYF. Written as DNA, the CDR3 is TGTGCCAGCGGCGGGCGGGCTAGCACAGATACGCAGTATTTT.

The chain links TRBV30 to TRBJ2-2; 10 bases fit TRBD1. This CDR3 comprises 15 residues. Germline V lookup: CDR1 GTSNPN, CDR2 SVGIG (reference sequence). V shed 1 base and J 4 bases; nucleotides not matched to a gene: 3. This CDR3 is CAWSGDRGSTGELFF. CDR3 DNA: TGTGCCTGGAGTGGGGACAGGGGAAGCACCGGGGAGCTGTTTTTT. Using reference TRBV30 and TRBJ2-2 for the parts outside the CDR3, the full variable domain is SQTIHQWPATLVQPVGSPLSLECTVEGTSNPNLYWYRQAAGRGLQLLFYSVGIGQISSEVPQNLSASRPQDRQFILSSKKLLLSDSGFYLCAWSGDRGSTGELFFGEGSRLTVL.

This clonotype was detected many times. The CDR3 sequence: CASSLDGDEQFF. CDR3 nucleotide sequence: TGCGCCAGCAGCTTGGATGGGGATGAGCAGTTCTTC. The chain has TRBV5-1 and TRBJ2-1; no clear D. V lost 0 bases and J 8 bases, leaving 6 bases between the germline ends. The germline gives CDR1 SGHRS, CDR2 YFSETQ. This CDR3 contains 12 residues.

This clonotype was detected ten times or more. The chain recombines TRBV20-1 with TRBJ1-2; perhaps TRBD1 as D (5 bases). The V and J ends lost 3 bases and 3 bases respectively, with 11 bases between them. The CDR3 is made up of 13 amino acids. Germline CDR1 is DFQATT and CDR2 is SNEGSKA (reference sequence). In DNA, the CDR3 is TGCAGTGCTAGGGGGGAAAGGGACTATGGCTACACCTTC. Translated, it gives CSARGERDYGYTF.

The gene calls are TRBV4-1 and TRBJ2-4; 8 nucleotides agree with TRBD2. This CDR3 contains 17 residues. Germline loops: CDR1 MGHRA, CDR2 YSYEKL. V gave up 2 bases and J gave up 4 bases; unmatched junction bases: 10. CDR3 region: CASSQTGTRPDKNIQYF. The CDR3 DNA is TGCGCCAGCAGCCAAACCGGGACTAGACCTGATAAAAACATTCAGTACTTC.

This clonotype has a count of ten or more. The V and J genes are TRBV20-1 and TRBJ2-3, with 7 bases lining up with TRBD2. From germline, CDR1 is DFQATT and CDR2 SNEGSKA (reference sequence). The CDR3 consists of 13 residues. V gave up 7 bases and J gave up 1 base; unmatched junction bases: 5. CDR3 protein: CSVGLEGTDTQYF. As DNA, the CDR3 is TGCAGTGTTGGACTAGAAGGCACAGATACGCAGTATTTT.

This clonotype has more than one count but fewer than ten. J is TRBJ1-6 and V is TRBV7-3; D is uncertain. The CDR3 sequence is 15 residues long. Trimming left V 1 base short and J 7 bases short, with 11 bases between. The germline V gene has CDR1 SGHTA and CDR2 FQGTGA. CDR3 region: CASSLMATSNSPLHF. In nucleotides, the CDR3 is TGTGCCAGCAGCTTAATGGCTACTTCGAATTCACCCCTCCACTTT.

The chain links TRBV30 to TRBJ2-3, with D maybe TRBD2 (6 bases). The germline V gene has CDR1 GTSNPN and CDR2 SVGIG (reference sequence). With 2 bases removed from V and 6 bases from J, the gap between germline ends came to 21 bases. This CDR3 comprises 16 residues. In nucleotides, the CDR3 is TGTGCCTGGAGTTGGTGGGAGGCAGAGATCGGGGATACGCAGTATTTT. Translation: CAWSWWEAEIGDTQYF.